This T cell receptor (beta chain) was identified in a study of blood T cell repertoires in COVID-19. The CDR3 is 13 residues long. V shed 4 bases and J shed 1 base, with 7 bases lying between them. Germline V gene lookup returns CDR1 LGHDT and CDR2 YNNKEL (reference sequence). TCRdb's copy holds only in-frame clones and misses some; the assay was immunoSEQ multiplex PCR. Of 150,000 to 200,000 clones in the sample, approximately 86% were seen once. J is TRBJ1-1 and V is TRBV3-1 (or the pseudogene TRBV3-2); D gene unclear. The sequenced sample was peripheral blood. This TCR came from a woman aged 80 or older in a cohort sampled during active or convalescent COVID-19. CDR3 in amino acids: CASSLTENTEAFF. CDR3 nucleotides: TGTGCCAGCAGCCTTACTGAGAACACTGAAGCTTTCTTT.